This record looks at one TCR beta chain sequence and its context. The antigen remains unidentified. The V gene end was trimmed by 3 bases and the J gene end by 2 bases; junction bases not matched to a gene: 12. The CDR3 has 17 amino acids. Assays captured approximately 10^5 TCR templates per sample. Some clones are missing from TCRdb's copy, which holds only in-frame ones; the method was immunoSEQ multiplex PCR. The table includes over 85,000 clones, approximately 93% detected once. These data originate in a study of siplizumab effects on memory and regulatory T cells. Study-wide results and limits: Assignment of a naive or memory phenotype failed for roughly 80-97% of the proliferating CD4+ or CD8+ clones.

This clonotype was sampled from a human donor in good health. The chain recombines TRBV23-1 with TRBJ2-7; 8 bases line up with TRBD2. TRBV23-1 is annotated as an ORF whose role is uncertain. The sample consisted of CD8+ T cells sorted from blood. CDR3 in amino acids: CASSHPSGGAAAYEQYF. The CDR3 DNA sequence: TGCGCCAGCAGTCACCCGTCGGGGGGGGCAGCCGCCTACGAGCAGTACTTC.